This section outlines one T cell receptor beta chain sequence together with its context. The table came from immunoSEQ multiplex PCR; TCRdb's copy has only in-frame clones and leaves some out. The sample includes about 9,200 clones, 60% to 65% seen only once; the top ten take over 15%. This sample is drawn from a study of cytotoxic CD8 clonotypes in ibrutinib-treated CLL. Across the whole study: After a median of approximately 68 months, about 15 patients stayed remitted and around twelve progressed; responses had been partial in approximately 24 and complete in 2.

V was clipped by 4 bases and J by 0 bases; unmatched bases: 10. The CDR3 contains 17 residues. Per germline, CDR1 SGHRS and CDR2 YFSETQ. The TCR comes from a human donor with chronic lymphocytic leukemia. Sequencing was performed on PBMCs, taken before ibrutinib treatment. The chain is built from TRBV5-1 and TRBJ1-3; 7 bases line up with TRBD1. The CDR3: CASSAAPGQNSGNTIYF. The CDR3 bases are TGCGCCAGCAGCGCTGCACCGGGACAGAACTCTGGAAACACCATATATTTT.